These 9 T cell receptor beta chains share one sample of origin, sequenced in a study of blood T cell repertoires in COVID-19. Sequencing used immunoSEQ multiplex PCR; TCRdb keeps in-frame clones, though not all of them. The table shows more than 65,000 clones, with roughly 73% occurring only once. Sequenced sample: peripheral blood. All receptors come from a human donor in a cohort sampled during active COVID-19.

The gene calls are TRBV28 and TRBJ2-3, with D possibly being TRBD1 (5 bases). Germline-derived CDR1 and CDR2 are MDHEN and SYDVKM. V was cut by 8 bases and J by 5 bases, with 11 bases left in between. The CDR3 covers 12 residues. The CDR3 reads CASWGRGDTQYF. The DNA for the CDR3 is TGTGCCAGCTGGGGCCGAGGAGATACGCAGTATTTT. Filled out from reference TRBV28 and TRBJ2-3, the complete variable domain reads DVKVTQSSRYLVKRTGEKVFLECVQDMDHENMFWYRQDPGLGLRLIYFSYDVKMKEKGDIPEGYSVSREKKERFSLILESASTNQTSMYLCASWGRGDTQYFGPGTRLTVL.

This clone showed up just a few times. The chain is built from TRBV27 and TRBJ2-3; 11 bases line up with TRBD2. V shed 5 bases, J shed 7 bases, and the junction held 5 bases outside the gene matches. Germline V gene lookup returns CDR1 MNHEY and CDR2 SMNVEV (reference sequence). This CDR3 is built from 14 residues. CDR3 protein: CASSLAGGMHTQYF. For the CDR3, the DNA is TGTGCCAGCAGTCTAGCGGGAGGAATGCATACGCAGTATTTT.

The gene calls are TRBV19 and TRBJ1-5; tentatively, D is TRBD1 (5 bases). CDR1 and CDR2 (germline): LNHDA, SQIVND (reference sequence). The CDR3 length is 15 residues. V lost 3 bases and J lost 5, with 14 bases in between. Written as DNA, the CDR3 is TGTGCCAGTAGTATGGGCCTTCAGGGTTATCAGCCCCAGCATTTT. As protein: CASSMGLQGYQPQHF.

V is TRBV28 and J is TRBJ1-2; 9 bases align to TRBD1. The V gene end was trimmed by 7 bases and the J gene end by 4 bases; junction bases not matched to a gene: 10. The CDR3 is 15 residues long. Germline-derived CDR1 and CDR2 are MDHEN and SYDVKM. CDR3 in amino acids: CASISGQGGTYGYTF. The CDR3 DNA sequence: TGTGCCAGCATCTCGGGACAGGGAGGGACCTATGGCTACACCTTC.

This clone was counted at least ten times. This chain joins TRBV29-1 and TRBJ2-7; tentatively, D is TRBD1 (6 bases). The V and J ends lost 4 bases and 0 bases respectively, with 16 bases between them. The CDR3 length is 15 residues. CDR1 is SQVTM, CDR2 ANQGSEA, per germline. The CDR3: CSVAGHAKSSYEQYF. The CDR3 coding sequence is TGCAGCGTTGCGGGACACGCGAAGAGCTCCTACGAGCAGTACTTC.

The chain recombines TRBV2 with TRBJ2-7; D ambiguous. The V end lost 3 bases, the J end lost 0 bases, and 6 bases lay between the germline ends. The CDR3 is 13 amino acids. Germline assignment: CDR1 SNHLY and CDR2 FYNNEI. The CDR3 sequence: CASSDSVSYEQYF. CDR3 DNA: TGTGCCAGCAGTGATTCTGTCTCCTACGAGCAGTACTTC.

V gene TRBV11-2 combines with J gene TRBJ2-6; possibly TRBD1 for D (6 bases). CDR1 and CDR2 from the germline V gene are SGHAT and FQNNGV. The CDR3 runs 16 residues. V lost 5 bases and J 0 bases, leaving 11 bases between the germline ends. This CDR3 is CASSSTGRSGANVLTF. For the CDR3, the DNA is TGTGCCAGCAGCAGTACAGGGCGCTCTGGGGCCAACGTCCTGACTTTC.

The CDR3 loop is CASGTRPTYEQYF. The CDR3 region has the DNA TGTGCCAGCGGTACGCGGCCGACCTACGAGCAGTACTTC. The chain employs TRBV7-2 and TRBJ2-7; D is unresolved. V was shortened by 8 bases and J by 2 bases, with 13 bases between the two germline ends. The germline V gene has CDR1 SGHTA and CDR2 FQGNSA. This CDR3 region has 13 residues. Using reference TRBV7-2 and TRBJ2-7 for the parts outside the CDR3, the full variable domain is GAGVSQSPSNKVTEKGKDVELRCDPISGHTALYWYRQSLGQGLEFLIYFQGNSAPDKSGLPSDRFSAERTGGSVSTLTIQRTQQEDSAVYLCASGTRPTYEQYFGPGTRLTVT.

The V and J genes are TRBV4-2 and TRBJ2-3; 7 nucleotides match TRBD2. Trimming cost V 0 bases and J 4 bases; bases outside gene matches: 7. The germline CDR1 and CDR2 sequences are LGHNA and YNFKEQ. This CDR3 spans 16 amino acids. The CDR3, as DNA: TGTGCCAGCAGCCAAGAAAGCAGCGGGGCCCCAGATACGCAGTATTTT. It translates to CASSQESSGAPDTQYF.